This TCR beta chain was retrieved from a study of blood T cell repertoires in COVID-19 (dated by TCRdb to 2020 to 2022). Turning to the overall study: Collaborator samples came from the United States, Italy and Spain and covered acute and convalescent phases of COVID-19. The prospective study material was composed of cDNA or gDNA derived from T cells, B-cell-depleted T cells, or PBMCs. The dataset comprised deeply sampled blood TCRbeta repertoires from subjects exposed to, actively infected with, or recovered from COVID-19. The repertoires were released in a freely available public database meant as a resource for research on the immune response to SARS-CoV-2. Samples were obtained from the ongoing ImmuneRACE study (first 160 participants) and from 1,254 subjects provided by 6 global collaborators. Sample metadata almost always included a de-identified subject ID, COVID-19 status, age in years and sex. Where available, HLA class I and class II types were taken from metadata supplied by the sample provider and were not determined by assay-based typing. What the authors observed across the whole study: How much clinical and demographic metadata was included differed by source and by participant, and the metadata was provided uncurated.

Details on this clone: Its antigen target is currently unknown. Base-call qualities are not available, and no considerably larger clone is one nucleotide away.

Including the terminal cysteine and phenylalanine, the CDR3 comprises 14 residues. Left in the record is the CDR3 DNA by itself, 42 bases read in frame from the first base. Taken from the germline V gene (reference sequence), the CDR1 and CDR2 loops are GTSNPN and SVGIG. V gives up 0 bases and J gives up 0 bases, and the segment between their germline ends measures 8 bases. Collaborating institutions collected whole blood in K2EDTA tubes following their own protocols. For TCRbeta analysis, collaborators shipped samples in one of three forms: frozen whole blood, isolated PBMCs, or DNA extracted from either of those sample types. TCRbeta CDR3 regions were amplified from genomic DNA using the immunoSEQ Assay, a bias-controlled multiplex PCR. The authors processed their data as follows. Nucleated cell counts per sample were estimated from amplification of reference gene primers within the assay. Sequence reads were collapsed and filtered to measure the absolute abundance of every unique TCRbeta CDR3 rearrangement. For each sample, productive Simpson clonality was calculated as the square root of Simpson's diversity index over productive rearrangements. TCRdb retrieved this table from immuneACCESS and kept in-frame rearrangements only. Not all clones are present; in checked studies, unresolved V genes account for under half, and no reason is known for the remainder. The DNA was the basis for D and trimming; V, J and clone size are from that table. This sample comprises tens of thousands of clones, around 86% of them detected only once. The top ten constitute about 7.2% of the sample.

The clonotype was recovered from a man aged 60 to 69 with active COVID-19. The rearranged chain carries TRBV30 and TRBJ1-1, with a tentative D gene TRBD1 over 5 matching bases. Specimen: peripheral blood. CDR3 reads: CAWSVRGLNTEAFF. DNA sequence: TGTGCCTGGAGTGTAAGGGGTTTGAACACTGAAGCTTTCTTT.